These 6 T cell receptor beta chains were sequenced from one sample in a study of CD8 T cells in Susac syndrome. An input of about 0.5 to 1 ug of RNA was subjected to reverse transcription using random hexamers. Each CDR3 protein gets one entry after TCRdb re-called the immunoSEQ multiplex PCR reads with MiXCR. In the table there are 200,000 or so distinct CDR3 sequences, roughly 95% of which are singletons. Sequencing input: CD4+ T cells from PBMCs. The source is a human donor with multiple sclerosis.

The gene calls are TRBV30 and TRBJ2-6; D is ambiguous. Trimming cost V 3 bases and J 0 bases, with 12 bases left between them. This CDR3 is built from 16 residues. CDR1 is GTSNPN and CDR2 is SVGIG in the germline V gene (reference sequence). The CDR3 DNA follows: TGTGCCTGGAGGAGCAGACCGGGCTCTGGGGCCAACGTCCTGACTTTC. This translates into CAWRSRPGSGANVLTF.

V and J are TRBV20-1 and TRBJ2-3, with D hard to call. This CDR3 has 12 residues. V was pared by 5 bases and J by 0 bases, with 6 bases between. CDR1 is DFQATT and CDR2 is SNEGSKA in the germline V gene (reference sequence). CDR3 sequence: CSALPSTDTQYF. The CDR3 DNA sequence: TGCAGTGCTCTACCTAGCACAGATACGCAGTATTTT.

The rearrangement uses TRBV20-1 and TRBJ1-6; 7 bases map to TRBD1. CDR1 and CDR2 (germline): DFQATT, SNEGSKA (reference sequence). The CDR3 sequence is 13 residues long. The CDR3: CSTRDSYNSPLHF. The CDR3 bases are TGCAGCACTCGGGACAGCTATAATTCACCCCTCCACTTT.

The V and J genes are TRBV30 and TRBJ2-7; D may be TRBD2 (6 bases). CDR1 and CDR2 (germline): GTSNPN, SVGIG (reference sequence). The CDR3 loop spans 14 amino acids. Trimming took off 4 bases at V and 2 bases at J, with 15 bases between the two ends. This chain's CDR3 is CAWKRTNGPYEQYF. DNA of the CDR3: TGTGCCTGGAAACGGACTAACGGCCCCTACGAGCAGTACTTC.

In regard to this clonotype: The conserved final phenylalanine or tryptophan is absent from the CDR3, which likely points to a read error. The DNA is omitted, as the CDR3 cannot be located on it reliably, and the CDR3 follows TCRdb's listing. The rearrangement links TRBV6-6 to TRBJ2-1; whether TRBD2, the table's D call, matches the DNA was not checked. Counting both end residues, the CDR3 totals 16 amino acids. CDR1 and CDR2 (germline): MNHNY, SVGAGI (reference sequence). CDR3 loop: CASSLRAGGPGTGLEL.

The chain links TRBV7-2 to TRBJ2-7; no firm D call. V was shortened by 5 bases and J by 7 bases, with 18 bases between the two germline ends. From germline, CDR1 is SGHTA and CDR2 FQGNSA. The CDR3 is made up of 14 amino acids. CDR3 amino acids: CASSPQGPSGEQYF. CDR3 DNA sequence: TGTGCCAGCAGCCCCCAAGGGCCCTCCGGGGAGCAGTACTTC.